This is a list of T cell receptor beta chains from one sample in a study of PD-1 blockade in classical Hodgkin lymphoma. Assay used: immunoSEQ multiplex PCR; TCRdb lists only in-frame clones, some missing. Of roughly 140,000 clones in the sample, around 84% are singletons; the top ten hold roughly a tenth. The sample consisted of peripheral blood mononuclear cells (PBMCs), taken before the second cycle of nivolumab. Source of these receptors: a human donor with classical Hodgkin lymphoma. CDR3s include the opening cysteine and the closing phenylalanine or tryptophan. D genes are given only for firm matches. Some rows have no size entry. The others give once, few or many, or a class for an expanded clone.

clone size	V gene	J gene	D gene	CDR3 length	CDR3 DNA	CDR3 protein
many	TRBV5-5	TRBJ2-1	.	15	TGTGCCAGCAGCTTGAGGGCTGGGACGGGGAATGAGCAGTTCTTC	CASSLRAGTGNEQFF
.	TRBV6-6	TRBJ1-2	.	12	TGTGCCAGCAGTCGGACGGACTATGGCTACACCTTC	CASSRTDYGYTF
.	TRBV9	TRBJ2-3	.	12	TGTGCCAGCAGCGTAGGATCGGATACGCAGTATTTT	CASSVGSDTQYF
.	TRBV7-3	TRBJ1-6	.	17	TGTGCCAGCAGCTCCCCTAATATCGGGGTGTATAATTCACCCCTCCACTTT	CASSSPNIGVYNSPLHF
.	TRBV13	TRBJ2-1	TRBD1	14	TGTGCCAGCAGCCCAAGGGGGCTAGCAGATGAGCAGTTCTTC	CASSPRGLADEQFF
.	TRBV2	TRBJ2-7	TRBD1	14	TGTGCCAGCAGTCCCGGGACAGGGTCCTACGAGCAGTACTTC	CASSPGTGSYEQYF
few	TRBV18	TRBJ2-7	.	13	TGTGCCAGCTCACCGGTCAAGATCTACGAGCAGTACTTC	CASSPVKIYEQYF
.	TRBV7-2	TRBJ1-1	.	16	TGTGCCAGCAGCTCGCCAATGGGGAGGTTGAATACTGAAGCTTTCTTT	CASSSPMGRLNTEAFF
.	TRBV6-6	TRBJ2-1	.	11	TGTGCCAGCAGTTACCGGGACCGGCAGTTCTTC	CASSYRDRQFF
few	TRBV30	TRBJ2-1	TRBD1	14	TGTGCCTGGGATACCGTGACAGGGATCAATGAGCAGTTCTTC	CAWDTVTGINEQFF
.	TRBV7-9	TRBJ2-7	.	11	TGTGCAGTCCGGGACTCCTACGAGCAGTACTTC	CAVRDSYEQYF
.	TRBV5-8	TRBJ2-3	.	14	TGTGCCAGCAGCCCAGGGTCGTACCAGGATACGCAGTATTTT	CASSPGSYQDTQYF
few	TRBV5-6	TRBJ2-3	.	12	TGTGCCAGCAGCTTGGGGGACGATACGCAGTATTTT	CASSLGDDTQYF
.	TRBV5-4	TRBJ2-2	TRBD2	17	TGTGCCAGCAGCTTGGAGGCTAGCGGGAGTTACACCGGGGAGCTGTTTTTT	CASSLEASGSYTGELFF
.	TRBV9	TRBJ2-3	.	15	TGTGCCAGCAGCGTGGGGATGGACGGCACAGATACGCAGTATTTT	CASSVGMDGTDTQYF
.	TRBV5-1	TRBJ1-1	.	10	TGCGCCAGCAGCTTGGCAGAGTATTCCTTT	CASSLAEYSF
.	TRBV10-3	TRBJ2-2	TRBD1	15	TGTGCCAGCAGTGGACAGGGGCAGCTAACCGGGGAGCTGTTTTTT	CASSGQGQLTGELFF
few	TRBV5-4	TRBJ2-1	TRBD2	16	TGTGCCAGCAGCCCTGGGACTAGCGGAACCTACAATGAGCAGTTCTTC	CASSPGTSGTYNEQFF
.	TRBV7-3	TRBJ2-3	.	13	TGTGCCAGCAGCTCTCAGAGCACAGATACGCAGTATTTT	CASSSQSTDTQYF
.	TRBV11-2	TRBJ2-7	.	15	TGTGCCAGCAGCTTTGGTCGCGGGAACTCCTACGAGCAGTACTTC	CASSFGRGNSYEQYF
.	TRBV6-5	TRBJ1-2	.	14	TGTGCCAGCAGTTACGCCAGGCCCACGGGGGGCTACACCTTC	CASSYARPTGGYTF
.	TRBV7-9	TRBJ2-5	.	15	TGTGCCAGCAGCTCAAGGGGCAGGCCCCAAGAGACCCAGTACTTC	CASSSRGRPQETQYF
.	TRBV18	TRBJ1-4	.	14	TGTGCCAGCTCACCGAGGGGTAGGGCTGAAAAACTGTTTTTT	CASSPRGRAEKLFF
.	TRBV11-2	TRBJ2-7	TRBD1	15	TGTGCCAGCAGCCCCCCCCCGACAGGGGGCTACGAGCAGTACTTC	CASSPPPTGGYEQYF
.	TRBV9	TRBJ2-7	.	15	TGTGCCAGCAGTGGGGAGGACACGCACCCCTACGAGCAGTACTTC	CASSGEDTHPYEQYF
.	TRBV6-6	TRBJ1-5	.	16	TGTGCCAGCTCGAAGCTTGCCTCCCATCCGGGCCAGCCCCAGCATTTT	CASSKLASHPGQPQHF
.	TRBV7-9	TRBJ2-5	TRBD2	13	TGTGCCAGCAGCCGGACTAGCCCCGGGACCCAGTACTTC	CASSRTSPGTQYF
.	TRBV7-3	TRBJ1-2	.	12	TGTGCCAGCAGCTACCCGGGCGGTGGCTACACCTTC	CASSYPGGGYTF
few	TRBV6-5	TRBJ2-7	TRBD2	15	TGTGCCAGCAGTACTACTAGCGGGAGCCCCTACGAGCAGTACTTC	CASSTTSGSPYEQYF
.	TRBV4-3	TRBJ2-5	.	20	TGCGCCAGCAGCCAAGCACCCTCGGCCGGGACAACGTCTAGTCAGGGTATCCAGTACTTC	CASSQAPSAGTTSSQGIQYF
.	TRBV9	TRBJ1-2	.	13	TGTGCCAGCAGCGGGGCCAGGAGGGGTGGCTACACCTTC	CASSGARRGGYTF
.	TRBV6-1	TRBJ2-5	.	13	TGTGCCAGCAGTGAAGGGACACGAGAGACCCAGTACTTC	CASSEGTRETQYF
.	TRBV13	TRBJ2-7	TRBD2	18	TGTGCCAGCAGCTGGGGACTAGCGGGACCAGCGGGGTCCTACGAGCAGTACTTC	CASSWGLAGPAGSYEQYF
few	TRBV2	TRBJ1-5	.	15	TGTGCCAGCACGGGCGGTGCGCCTAGCAATCAGCCCCAGCATTTT	CASTGGAPSNQPQHF
.	TRBV6-6	TRBJ1-1	TRBD1	12	TGTGCCAGCGGATCACAGGGGCCTGAAGCTTTCTTT	CASGSQGPEAFF
.	TRBV6-5	TRBJ1-5	TRBD1	13	TGTGCCACCAACAGGGGGGAGGGTCAGCCCCAGCATTTT	CATNRGEGQPQHF
once	TRBV28	TRBJ2-7	TRBD2	17	TGTGCCAGCAGTCTCCACCCACTAGCGGGGAGCTCCTACGAGCAGTACTTC	CASSLHPLAGSSYEQYF
few	TRBV5-1	TRBJ2-3	TRBD2	16	TGCGCCAGCAGCTTGGGCCCTAGCGGGAGTACAGATACGCAGTATTTT	CASSLGPSGSTDTQYF
.	TRBV19	TRBJ2-3	.	19	TGTGCCAGTAGTTCGTCGCAGGGAGGGGGCCAGGTTGGTAGTGATACGCAGTATTTT	CASSSSQGGGQVGSDTQYF
.	TRBV7-6	TRBJ2-5	TRBD1	14	TGTGCCAGCAGCTCTACAGGGGTTCAAGAGACCCAGTACTTC	CASSSTGVQETQYF
.	TRBV11-3	TRBJ2-1	TRBD1	15	TGTGCCAGCAGCTTAGATTTGGAGACAGGGGGTGAGCAGTTCTTC	CASSLDLETGGEQFF
.	TRBV6-5	TRBJ2-7	TRBD2	15	TGTGCCAGCAGGCGCTATAGCGGGGGTTCCTACGAGCAGTACTTC	CASRRYSGGSYEQYF
.	TRBV18	TRBJ2-5	TRBD1	15	TGTGCCAGCTCACGGGGGACAGTCCCACAAGAGACCCAGTACTTC	CASSRGTVPQETQYF
.	TRBV6-5	TRBJ2-7	TRBD1	15	TGTGCCAGCAGGACCGGGACAGGGGGCAGGAACGAGCAGTACTTC	CASRTGTGGRNEQYF
once	TRBV18	TRBJ1-5	.	15	TGTGCCAGCTCACCCGCGGACAGTTACAATCAGCCCCAGCATTTT	CASSPADSYNQPQHF
.	TRBV5-4	TRBJ1-1	TRBD1	11	TGTGCCAGCAGCCAGGACAGGTTGGCTTTCTTT	CASSQDRLAFF
medium-sized	TRBV19	TRBJ2-6	.	16	TGTGCCAGTAAAGGACCCCGACGCTCTGGGGCCAACGTCCTGACTTTC	CASKGPRRSGANVLTF
.	TRBV5-4	TRBJ1-2	TRBD1	15	TGTGCCAGCAGCCATACCGGACAGGGAGGCTATGGCTACACCTTC	CASSHTGQGGYGYTF
.	TRBV7-2	TRBJ1-2	.	11	TGTGCCAGCAGCTCCAACTATGGCTACACCTTC	CASSSNYGYTF
.	TRBV18	TRBJ2-7	.	13	TGTGCCAGCTCACCCAGGGAAGTCTACGAGCAGTACTTC	CASSPREVYEQYF
.	TRBV2	TRBJ1-1	TRBD1	15	TGTGCCAGCAGTGAAACGGGACAGGGGTGGACTGAAGCTTTCTTT	CASSETGQGWTEAFF
.	TRBV27	TRBJ2-1	TRBD2	16	TGTGCCAGCAGTTTATTAGCGGGAGGGGTTCGGGATGAGCAGTTCTTC	CASSLLAGGVRDEQFF
.	TRBV5-4	TRBJ2-1	TRBD2	15	TGTGCCAGCAGCCAGACTAGCGGGGGATACAATGAGCAGTTCTTC	CASSQTSGGYNEQFF
.	TRBV4-1	TRBJ2-5	.	15	TGCGCCAGCAGCCAACCTCCGGGGGAACAAGAGACCCAGTACTTC	CASSQPPGEQETQYF
.	TRBV7-4	TRBJ1-2	.	15	TGTGCCAGCAGCTTATTGGCGGGGCCTGTGGGCGGCTACACCTTC	CASSLLAGPVGGYTF
.	TRBV30	TRBJ1-4	.	14	TGTGCCTTTCGGACAGCCGGAGTTAATGAAAAACTGTTTTTT	CAFRTAGVNEKLFF
few	TRBV19	TRBJ2-7	.	15	TGTGCCAGTAGCCCCCAGGCCGGGTCCTTCTACGAGCAGTACTTC	CASSPQAGSFYEQYF
.	TRBV10-3	TRBJ2-5	.	14	TGTGCCATCAGTGAATTGGGTCTTGGGGAGACCCAGTACTTC	CAISELGLGETQYF